This T cell receptor beta chain appears in the sequencing data of a study of coeliac disease. Cells were frozen in aliquots of around 540,000, and one aliquot per fraction was sequenced. This table comes from immunoSEQ multiplex PCR, and its TCRdb copy is limited to in-frame clones, with some not included. The repertoire holds roughly 7,000 clones, around 60% seen once, with approximately 3.1% in the top ten. The sample holds a few counts of this clone. This CDR3 has 14 amino acids. V gave up 1 base and J gave up 13 bases; unmatched junction bases: 9. The germline CDR1 and CDR2 sequences are SGHTA and FQGNSA.

The sequencing sample was made of lamina propria lymphocytes from the gut. The rearrangement uses TRBV7-2 and TRBJ2-1, with 8 nucleotides matching TRBD2. The TCR sequence derives from a woman aged 60 to 75 with active celiac disease. CDR3 DNA: TGTGCCAGCAGCTTAGAGGTAAGGGGACTAGGACAGTTCTTC. Translating gives CASSLEVRGLGQFF.